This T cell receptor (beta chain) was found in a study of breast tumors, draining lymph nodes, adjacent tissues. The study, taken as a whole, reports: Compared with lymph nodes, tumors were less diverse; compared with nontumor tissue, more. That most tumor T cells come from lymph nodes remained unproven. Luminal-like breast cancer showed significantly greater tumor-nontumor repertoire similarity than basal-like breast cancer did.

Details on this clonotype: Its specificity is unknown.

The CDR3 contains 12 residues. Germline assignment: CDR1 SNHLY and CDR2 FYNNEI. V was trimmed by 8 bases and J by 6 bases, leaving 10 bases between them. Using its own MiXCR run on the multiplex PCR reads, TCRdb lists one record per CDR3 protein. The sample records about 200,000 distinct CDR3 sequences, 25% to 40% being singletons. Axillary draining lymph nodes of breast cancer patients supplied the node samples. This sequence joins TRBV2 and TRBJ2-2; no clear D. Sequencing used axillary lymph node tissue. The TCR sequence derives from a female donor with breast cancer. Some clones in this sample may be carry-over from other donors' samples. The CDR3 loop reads CASRGGAGELFF. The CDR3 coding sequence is TGTGCCAGCCGTGGTGGGGCCGGGGAGCTGTTTTTT.